A selection of T cell receptor beta chains follows, all from one sample in a study of cytomegalovirus exposure and HLA in healthy donors. Libraries were prepared by immunoSEQ multiplex PCR; TCRdb keeps only in-frame clonotypes and omits some of them. The sample includes tens of thousands of clones. The sequencing sample was made of PBMCs. These receptors originate from a woman in her fifties or sixties in good health and CMV-seropositive. The CDR3 runs from the conserved cysteine through the conserved F or W. A D gene is named only where the DNA matches it firmly. Clone size, where shown, is once, few, many, or a class for clones that have expanded.

v_call	j_call	clone_size	d_call	cdr3_aa	cdr3_nt
TRBV7-3	TRBJ1-1	medium-sized	TRBD1	CASSLQGATEAFF	TGTGCCAGCAGTTTACAGGGGGCCACTGAAGCTTTCTTT
TRBV4-1	TRBJ2-2	.	TRBD2	CASSHNLRLAEYTGELFF	TGCGCCAGCAGCCATAACTTACGGCTAGCGGAATACACCGGGGAGCTGTTTTTT
TRBV4-3	TRBJ1-2	.	.	CASSQSEVTNYGYTF	TGCGCCAGCAGCCAATCGGAGGTCACCAACTATGGCTACACCTTC
TRBV5-6	TRBJ2-7	.	TRBD1	CASSFVGRGLGEQYF	TGTGCCAGCAGCTTTGTCGGCAGGGGGTTAGGTGAGCAGTACTTC
TRBV7-2	TRBJ2-7	.	.	CASSLTGIEQYF	TGTGCCAGCAGCTTAACAGGGATCGAGCAGTACTTC
TRBV4-1	TRBJ1-4	.	.	CASSQVEAPEEKLFF	TGCGCCAGCAGCCAGGTTGAAGCCCCTGAAGAAAAACTGTTTTTT
TRBV30	TRBJ1-2	.	.	CAWLSERYTF	TGTGCCTGGCTTTCTGAGCGCTACACCTTC
TRBV4-2	TRBJ2-7	.	.	CASSQDRREQYF	TGTGCCAGCAGCCAAGATAGGAGAGAGCAGTACTTC
TRBV15	TRBJ1-2	.	TRBD1	CATSSRTGVGYTF	TGTGCCACCAGCAGTCGGACAGGGGTTGGCTACACCTTC
TRBV7-8	TRBJ2-1	.	TRBD2	CASSTLASSYNEQFF	TGTGCCAGCAGCACACTAGCGAGCTCCTACAATGAGCAGTTCTTC
TRBV28	TRBJ1-1	.	TRBD1	CASSSPDRVRAEAFF	TGTGCCAGCAGTTCCCCCGACAGGGTTCGGGCTGAAGCTTTCTTT
TRBV7-2	TRBJ2-7	.	TRBD2	CASSLTSGGAYEQYF	TGTGCCAGCAGCTTAACTAGCGGGGGGGCCTACGAGCAGTACTTC
TRBV7-3	TRBJ2-2	.	TRBD1	CASSLSAGGDTGELFF	TGTGCCAGCAGCTTATCGGCAGGGGGCGACACCGGGGAGCTGTTTTTT
TRBV15	TRBJ2-2	.	.	CATSRDRARGELFF	TGTGCCACCAGCAGAGACAGGGCGCGCGGGGAGCTGTTTTTT
TRBV6-5	TRBJ1-5	.	.	CASSAQGDGNQPQHF	TGTGCCAGCAGTGCACAGGGTGACGGCAATCAGCCCCAGCATTTT
TRBV25-1	TRBJ1-5	.	TRBD1	CASSATGGGNQPQHF	TGTGCCAGCAGTGCTACAGGGGGTGGCAATCAGCCCCAGCATTTT
TRBV10-3	TRBJ1-2	.	TRBD1	CAISDPGQGQWGYTF	TGTGCCATCAGTGATCCGGGACAGGGTCAGTGGGGCTACACCTTC
TRBV30	TRBJ2-7	.	TRBD1	CAWSEEGRGPYEQYF	TGTGCCTGGAGCGAGGAGGGCAGGGGGCCCTACGAGCAGTACTTC
TRBV6-5	TRBJ2-1	.	TRBD1	CASWTGYYNEQFF	TGTGCCAGTTGGACAGGCTATTACAATGAGCAGTTCTTC
TRBV5-1	TRBJ2-5	.	TRBD2	CASSSGGVAQETQYF	TGCGCCAGCTCTTCTGGGGGGGTGGCCCAAGAGACCCAGTACTTC
TRBV5-1	TRBJ2-2	.	.	CASSPRVDGELFF	TGCGCCAGCAGCCCGAGAGTCGACGGGGAGCTGTTTTTT
TRBV23-1	TRBJ2-2	.	.	CASSPGVAGDQHTGELFF	TGCGCCAGCAGTCCGGGCGTGGCAGGGGATCAACACACCGGGGAGCTGTTTTTT
TRBV6-1	TRBJ2-7	.	TRBD1	CAGRPTGVGEQYF	TGTGCCGGCAGACCGACAGGGGTTGGAGAGCAGTACTTC
TRBV11-2	TRBJ2-7	.	TRBD1	CASSLGGQGTYEQYF	TGTGCCAGCAGCTTAGGGGGACAGGGGACCTACGAGCAGTACTTC
TRBV5-1	TRBJ1-5	.	.	CASSLNFNNQPQHF	TGCGCCAGCAGCTTGAACTTTAACAATCAGCCCCAGCATTTT
TRBV7-9	TRBJ1-1	.	TRBD1	CASSSADRLSTEAFF	TGTGCCAGCAGCTCCGCGGACAGGCTCTCCACTGAAGCTTTCTTT
TRBV28	TRBJ1-1	.	TRBD1	CASSLATGVLTMNTEAFF	TGTGCCAGCAGTTTAGCGACAGGGGTACTTACAATGAACACTGAAGCTTTCTTT